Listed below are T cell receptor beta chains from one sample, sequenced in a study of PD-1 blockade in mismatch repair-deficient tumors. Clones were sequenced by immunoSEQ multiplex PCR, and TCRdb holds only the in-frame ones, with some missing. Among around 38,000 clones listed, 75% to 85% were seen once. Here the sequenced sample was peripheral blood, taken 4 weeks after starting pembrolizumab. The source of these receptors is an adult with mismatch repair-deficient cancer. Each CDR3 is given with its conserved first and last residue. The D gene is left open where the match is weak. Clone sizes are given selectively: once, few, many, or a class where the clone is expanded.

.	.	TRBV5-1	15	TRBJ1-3	TGCGCCAGCAGCACCGGGACGGTGGCAGGAAACACCATATATTTT	CASSTGTVAGNTIYF
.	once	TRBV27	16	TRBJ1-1	TGTGCCAGCAGTCCTCCCTCACAAGGGGGGAGGACTGAAGCTTTCTTT	CASSPPSQGGRTEAFF
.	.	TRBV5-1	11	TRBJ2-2	TGCGCCAGCAGCAGGGAGGGGGAGCTGTTTTTT	CASSREGELFF
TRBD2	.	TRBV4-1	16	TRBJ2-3	TGCGCCAGCAGCCCACTCGCGGGAGTGGGGACAGATACGCAGTATTTT	CASSPLAGVGTDTQYF
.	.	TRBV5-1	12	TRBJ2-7	TGCGCCAGCAGCGACAACTCCTACGAGCAGTACTTC	CASSDNSYEQYF
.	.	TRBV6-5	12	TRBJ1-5	TGTGCCAGCAGTTACCCGAGTCACCCCCAGCATTTT	CASSYPSHPQHF
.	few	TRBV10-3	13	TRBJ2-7	TGTGCCATCAGGAGGGACCTGGACAGAGAGCAGTACTTC	CAIRRDLDREQYF
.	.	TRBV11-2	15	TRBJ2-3	TGTGCCAGCAGCTTGGGCGTCCAGAACACAGATACGCAGTATTTT	CASSLGVQNTDTQYF
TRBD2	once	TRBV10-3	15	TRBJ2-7	TGTGCCAGCAGAGCTACGGGACTAGAAGGTTTCGAGCAGTACTTC	CASRATGLEGFEQYF
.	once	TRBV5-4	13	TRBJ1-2	TGTGCCAGCAGCGCGGGGAGCGACTATGGCTACACCTTC	CASSAGSDYGYTF
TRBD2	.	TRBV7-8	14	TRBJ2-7	TGTGCCAGCAGCTTTCAAGCGGGGGCGGACGAGCAGTACTTC	CASSFQAGADEQYF
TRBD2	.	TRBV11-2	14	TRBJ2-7	TGTGCCAGCAGCGCCGGGACTAGCGGCTACGAGCAGTACTTC	CASSAGTSGYEQYF
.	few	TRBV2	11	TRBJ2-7	TGTGCCAGCAGACAGGAGTACGAGCAGTACTTC	CASRQEYEQYF
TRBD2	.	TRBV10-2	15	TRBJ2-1	TGCGCCAGCAGTGCCTTTAGCGGGAGGGCCGGTGAGCAGTTCTTC	CASSAFSGRAGEQFF